This T cell receptor beta chain was captured in a study of neurological immune-mediated disorders. Overall study context: Of the roughly 34 patients who had multiple sclerosis, some 30 had the relapsing-remitting form and 3 had the secondary progressive form.

Study-wide points: A possible signature was seen in one related-CDR3 cluster, into which phylogenetic grouping placed the repertoires of 18 of 34 multiple sclerosis patients.

Stored at -80 C, 2 million PBMCs were the source of the unsorted libraries. This clonotype has ten or more counts. Antigen: not known. The output of every sequencing run exceeded 190 million TCR-beta sequences, derived from 15-18 subjects. MiXCR, applied by TCRdb to the 5' RACE reads, yields one record per CDR3 protein. The sample has about 92,000 distinct CDR3 sequences, roughly 3.5% seen once. CDR1 and CDR2 from the germline V gene are DFQATT and SNEGSKA (reference sequence). V lost 3 bases and J 1 base, leaving 12 bases between the germline ends. The length of the CDR3 is 15 residues. Sample: PBMCs. This sequence was found in a woman aged 45-65 years with multiple sclerosis. The genes are TRBV20-1 and TRBJ2-2, with D possibly matching TRBD1 (6 bases). The CDR3 sequence is CSARPGHKNTGELFF. DNA for the CDR3: TGCAGTGCTAGGCCGGGACACAAGAACACCGGGGAGCTGTTTTTT.